The 24 T cell receptor beta chains below come from one sample, sequenced in a study of radiotherapy plus CTLA-4 blockade in lung cancer. Profiling relied on immunoSEQ multiplex PCR, and the TCRdb table lists in-frame clones only, not all of them. The sample holds about 90,000 clones; over 80% are singletons and the top ten take less than 15%. Sequencing was performed on peripheral blood, taken from a patient treated with radiotherapy plus ipilimumab. Receptors originate from a human donor with non-small cell lung cancer that progressed on radiotherapy plus ipilimumab.

J is TRBJ2-7 and V is TRBV6-1; D not certain. CDR3 length: 13 residues. CDR1 MNHNS and CDR2 SASEGT come from the germline V gene. The V end was cut by 4 bases, the J end by 3 bases, with 10 bases between. For the CDR3, the DNA is TGTGCCAGCAGTGTCCCCCACCTCTACGAGCAGTACTTC. This sequence encodes CASSVPHLYEQYF.

The chain recombines TRBV4-3 with TRBJ2-3; 11 bases agree with TRBD2. This CDR3 comprises 16 residues. Germline V gives CDR1 LGHNA, CDR2 YSLEER. The trim removed 1 base at V and 10 bases at J, leaving 10 bases unmatched. CDR3 protein: CASSQGRFSGGAAQYF. CDR3 nucleotides: TGCGCCAGCAGCCAAGGCCGGTTTAGCGGGGGGGCCGCGCAGTATTTT.

The chain has TRBV7-3 and TRBJ2-3; 14 nucleotides align to TRBD2. The germline V gene encodes CDR1 SGHTA and CDR2 FQGTGA. V shed 6 bases, J shed 2 bases, and the junction held 7 bases outside the gene matches. The CDR3 totals 17 residues. CDR3 in amino acids: CASSLGLAGGPTDTQYF. The DNA for the CDR3 is TGTGCCAGCAGTCTAGGACTAGCGGGAGGTCCCACAGATACGCAGTATTTT.

The chain employs TRBV29-1 and TRBJ1-1; D unclear. CDR1 is SQVTM, CDR2 ANQGSEA, per germline. There are 13 residues in the CDR3. With 5 bases removed from V and 0 bases from J, the gap between germline ends came to 10 bases. This CDR3 is CSVRVNMNTEAFF. As DNA, the CDR3 is TGCAGCGTTCGGGTCAATATGAACACTGAAGCTTTCTTT. Full variable domain (missing parts from reference TRBV29-1 and TRBJ1-1): SAVISQKPSRDICQRGTSLTIQCQVDSQVTMMFWYRQQPGQSLTLIATANQGSEATYESGFVIDKFPISRPNLTFSTLTVSNMSPEDSSIYLCSVRVNMNTEAFFGQGTRLTVV.

The rearrangement links TRBV7-2 to TRBJ2-3; 14 bases agree with TRBD2. CDR3 size: 14 residues. Germline V lookup: CDR1 SGHTA, CDR2 FQGNSA. V was clipped by 4 bases and J by 9 bases; unmatched bases: 3. The CDR3 DNA follows: TGTGCCAGCAGCTGGGGACTAGCGGGGGACACGCAGTATTTT. Translated, it gives CASSWGLAGDTQYF.

In the case of this clone: Different DNA sequences within this sample yield the same CDR3. The chain combines TRBV18 with TRBJ2-2; 7 bases match TRBD1. The V segment lost 1 base and the J segment 3 bases; nucleotides outside the gene matches: 2. The CDR3 has 15 residues. CDR1 is KGHSH and CDR2 is LQKENI in the germline V gene. This chain's CDR3 is CASSPRQGDTGELFF. For the CDR3, the DNA is TGTGCCAGCTCACCACGACAGGGAGACACCGGGGAGCTGTTTTTT.

This clone appeared once. The J gene is TRBJ1-1, the V gene TRBV13; TRBD1 agrees at 7 bases. Trimming removed 0 bases from V and 11 bases from J; junction bases left unmatched: 6. The CDR3 is 13 residues long. CDR1 PRHDT and CDR2 FYEKMQ come from the germline V gene (reference sequence). The CDR3 bases are TGTGCCAGCAGCTTAGGCCTTGGGACAGTCGCTTTCTTT. Translating gives CASSLGLGTVAFF.

V usage is TRBV6-5 and J usage is TRBJ2-6; D not resolved. CDR1 and CDR2 (germline): MNHEY, SVGAGI. The CDR3 has 16 amino acids. With 2 bases removed from V and 0 bases from J, the gap between germline ends came to 8 bases. The CDR3 protein is CASSYRVGSGANVLTF. The CDR3 coding sequence is TGTGCCAGCAGTTACAGGGTAGGCTCTGGGGCCAACGTCCTGACTTTC.

The V call is TRBV27, the J call TRBJ2-7; 8 bases map to TRBD1. The CDR3 has 17 amino acids. Trimming removed 5 bases from V and 0 bases from J; junction bases left unmatched: 12. In germline, CDR1 is MNHEY, CDR2 SMNVEV (reference sequence). DNA of the CDR3: TGTGCCAGCAGTCGCCAAAACAGGGGGATGAGCTCCTACGAGCAGTACTTC. It encodes CASSRQNRGMSSYEQYF.

The J gene is TRBJ2-7, the V gene TRBV7-2; D is unclear. V lost 3 bases and J 2 bases, leaving 11 bases between the germline ends. This CDR3 spans 14 amino acids. The germline V gene has CDR1 SGHTA and CDR2 FQGNSA. The CDR3 DNA follows: TGTGCCAGCAGCTTGGGTAGCCCCACCTACGAGCAGTACTTC. Translation: CASSLGSPTYEQYF. The full variable domain, in which reference TRBV7-2 and TRBJ2-7 provide the parts outside the CDR3, is GAGVSQSPSNKVTEKGKDVELRCDPISGHTALYWYRQSLGQGLEFLIYFQGNSAPDKSGLPSDRFSAERTGGSVSTLTIQRTQQEDSAVYLCASSLGSPTYEQYFGPGTRLTVT.

J is TRBJ1-1 and V is TRBV14; 7 positions agree with TRBD1. V trimming: 8 bases; J trimming: 5 bases; junction bases outside the gene matches: 8. The CDR3 has 13 amino acids. The V gene's germline CDR1 is SGHDN and CDR2 FVKESK. The CDR3: CASARGFGTEAFF. CDR3 coding DNA: TGTGCCAGCGCCAGGGGGTTTGGAACTGAAGCTTTCTTT. The full variable domain, rest sourced from reference TRBV14 and TRBJ1-1, is EAGVTQFPSHSVIEKGQTVTLRCDPISGHDNLYWYRRVMGKEIKFLLHFVKESKQDESGMPNNRFLAERTGGTYSTLKVQPAELEDSGVYFCASARGFGTEAFFGQGTRLTVV.

The chain combines TRBV7-9 with TRBJ2-6; no clear D. Germline V gene sequence: CDR1 SEHNR, CDR2 FQNEAQ (reference sequence). With 0 bases removed from V and 0 bases from J, the gap between germline ends came to 6 bases. The CDR3 is 16 residues long. As DNA, the CDR3 is TGTGCCAGCAGCTTAGCGCTGGTCTCTGGGGCCAACGTCCTGACTTTC. This codes for CASSLALVSGANVLTF.

Concerning this clone itself: An end of the junction does not agree with germline; a read error may underlie this. The chain combines TRBV4-1 with TRBJ2-2; TRBD2 aligns across 12 bases. Germline V gives CDR1 MGHRA, CDR2 YSYEKL. The CDR3 is made up of 19 amino acids. The CDR3 region has the DNA TGCGTCAGCAGCCAACAGCGACTAGCGGGGGACCCGAACACCGGGGAGCTGTTTTTT. Protein product: CVSSQQRLAGDPNTGELFF.

The chain has TRBV18 and TRBJ2-7, with TRBD1 identical over 8 bases. Germline V gives CDR1 KGHSH, CDR2 LQKENI. The CDR3 runs 14 residues. After removal of 4 bases from V and 0 bases from J, the junction contained 2 bases not matched to a gene. CDR3 coding DNA: TGTGCCAGCTCACGGGACAGGTTCTCCTACGAGCAGTACTTC. It specifies CASSRDRFSYEQYF.

V usage is TRBV27 and J usage is TRBJ2-1; TRBD1 aligns across 8 bases. CDR3 size: 16 residues. CDR1 is MNHEY and CDR2 is SMNVEV in the germline V gene (reference sequence). J gave up 10 bases and V 6 bases, and 17 bases lay outside the gene matches. CDR3 nucleotide sequence: TGTGCCAGCAGATCCGTCGGGACAGGTCTCTTAGAGGAGCAGTTCTTC. Translated: CASRSVGTGLLEEQFF.

The gene calls are TRBV5-1 and TRBJ2-5; D is perhaps TRBD1 (5 bases). This CDR3 contains 15 residues. CDR1 is SGHRS and CDR2 is YFSETQ in the germline V gene. The germline V and J ends were trimmed by 3 bases and 0 bases, with 12 bases remaining between them. In nucleotides, the CDR3 is TGCGCCAGCAGCTCCCAACCAGGGAACCAAGAGACCCAGTACTTC. Translation: CASSSQPGNQETQYF.

This clone has just one count. V is TRBV29-1 and J is TRBJ2-7; TRBD1 matches 7 bases. V lost 2 bases, J lost 3 bases, and 1 base stayed unmatched. CDR3 length: 12 residues. The germline V gene encodes CDR1 SQVTM and CDR2 ANQGSEA. The DNA of the CDR3 is TGCAGCGTTGAAAGGACAGGCTACGAGCAGTACTTC. Translation: CSVERTGYEQYF.

The chain recombines TRBV7-2 with TRBJ2-5; maybe TRBD2 (6 bases). Per the germline V gene, CDR1 is SGHTA and CDR2 is FQGNSA. CDR3 length: 15 amino acids. V dropped 4 bases and J dropped 4 bases, with 16 bases sitting between them. The CDR3 region has the DNA TGTGCCAGCAGCTCCCCCGGAGGGCGGGGAGAGACCCAGTACTTC. Its protein product is CASSSPGGRGETQYF.

V and J are TRBV27 and TRBJ2-7, with D unclear. This CDR3 has 15 amino acids. Trimming stripped 5 bases from V and 2 bases from J, with 16 bases between. Germline V gene data show CDR1 as MNHEY and CDR2 as SMNVEV (reference sequence). The CDR3: CASSATLGAPYEQYF. In DNA form, the CDR3 reads TGTGCCAGCAGTGCCACATTAGGAGCACCCTACGAGCAGTACTTC.

The rearrangement joins TRBV27 to TRBJ1-1, with 7 bases lining up with TRBD1. V shed 10 bases, J shed 0 bases, and the junction held 11 bases outside the gene matches. Germline-derived CDR1 and CDR2 are MNHEY and SMNVEV (reference sequence). The CDR3 has 15 residues. The CDR3 here is CATSMEGAVNTEAFF. CDR3 nucleotides: TGTGCCACCTCGATGGAGGGGGCAGTGAACACTGAAGCTTTCTTT.

CDR3 sequence: CASSLGPAYGYTF. In DNA, the CDR3 is TGTGCCAGCAGCTTGGGGCCGGCCTATGGCTACACCTTC. The chain links TRBV5-6 to TRBJ1-2; D ambiguous. Germline lookup yields CDR1 SGHDT and CDR2 YYEEEE. There are 13 residues in the CDR3. Trimming left V 0 bases short and J 4 bases short, with 7 bases between.

In nucleotides, the CDR3 is TGTGCCAGCACCCAAGGGGGGGCCTACGAGCAGTACTTC. The encoded protein is CASTQGGAYEQYF. The chain links TRBV2 to TRBJ2-7; TRBD2 is a possible D gene (7 bases). The length of the CDR3 is 13 residues. The V and J ends lost 7 bases and 2 bases respectively, with 12 bases between them. From germline, CDR1 is SNHLY and CDR2 FYNNEI.

This clone was seen a handful of times. At one end, the junction sequence differs from germline, possibly due to a read error. The chain links TRBV7-7 to TRBJ1-1; D may be TRBD1 (6 bases). From germline, CDR1 is SSHAT and CDR2 FNYEAQ (reference sequence). CDR3 size: 14 residues. The CDR3 DNA is TGTGCTAGCAGCTCTTTACAGGGGAACACTGAAGCTTTCTTT. Protein sequence: CASSSLQGNTEAFF.

The chain recombines TRBV29-1 with TRBJ2-1; possible D gene TRBD2, 5 bases. Germline V CDR1 and CDR2: SQVTM, ANQGSEA. Trimming took off 5 bases at V and 4 bases at J, with 9 bases between the two ends. The CDR3 length is 12 residues. CDR3 region: CSVLREYNEQFF. CDR3 nucleotides: TGCAGCGTTCTAAGGGAGTACAATGAGCAGTTCTTC.